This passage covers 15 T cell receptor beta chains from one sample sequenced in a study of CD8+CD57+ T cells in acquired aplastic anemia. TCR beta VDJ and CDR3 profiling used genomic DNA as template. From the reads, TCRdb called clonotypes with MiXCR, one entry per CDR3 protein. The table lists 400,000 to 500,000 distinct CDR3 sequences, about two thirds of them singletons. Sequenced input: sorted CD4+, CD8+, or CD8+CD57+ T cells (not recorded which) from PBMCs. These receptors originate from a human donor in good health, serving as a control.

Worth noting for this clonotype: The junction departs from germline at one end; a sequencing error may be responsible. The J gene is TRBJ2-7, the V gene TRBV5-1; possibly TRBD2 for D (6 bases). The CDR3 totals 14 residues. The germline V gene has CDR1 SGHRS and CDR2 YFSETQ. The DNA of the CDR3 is TGTGCCAGCAGCTTGGGGACTGGGGGGTGCGAGCAGTACTTC. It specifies CASSLGTGGCEQYF.

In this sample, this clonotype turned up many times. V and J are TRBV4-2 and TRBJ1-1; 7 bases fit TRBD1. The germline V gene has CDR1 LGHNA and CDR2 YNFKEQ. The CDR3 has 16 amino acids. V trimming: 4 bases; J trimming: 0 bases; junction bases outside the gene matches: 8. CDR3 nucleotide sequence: TGTGCCAGCAGCCTCGATTCCAGGGGGTTGAACACTGAAGCTTTCTTT. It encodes CASSLDSRGLNTEAFF.

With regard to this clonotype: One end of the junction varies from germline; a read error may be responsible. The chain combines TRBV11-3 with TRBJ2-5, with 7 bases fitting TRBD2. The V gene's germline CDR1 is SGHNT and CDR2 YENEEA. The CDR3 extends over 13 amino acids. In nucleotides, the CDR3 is TGTGCCAGCAGCCCCAACCCTACTAGCGTCCCCGCCTTC. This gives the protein CASSPNPTSVPAF.

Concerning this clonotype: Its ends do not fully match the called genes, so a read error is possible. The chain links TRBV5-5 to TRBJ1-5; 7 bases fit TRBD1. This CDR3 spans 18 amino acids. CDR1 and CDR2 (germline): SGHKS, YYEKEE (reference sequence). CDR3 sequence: CASSLLGGAGYLNQPQHF. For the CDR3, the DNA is TGTGCCAGTAGCTTGTTAGGGGGCGCGGGTTACCTCAATCAGCCCCAGCATTTC.

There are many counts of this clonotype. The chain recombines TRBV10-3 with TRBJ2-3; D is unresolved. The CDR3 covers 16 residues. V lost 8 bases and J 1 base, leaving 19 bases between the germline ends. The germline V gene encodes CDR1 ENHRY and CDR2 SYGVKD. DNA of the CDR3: TGTGCCATCGCCTTGACCGAGTGGGTTGGCACAGATACGCAGTATTTT. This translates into CAIALTEWVGTDTQYF.

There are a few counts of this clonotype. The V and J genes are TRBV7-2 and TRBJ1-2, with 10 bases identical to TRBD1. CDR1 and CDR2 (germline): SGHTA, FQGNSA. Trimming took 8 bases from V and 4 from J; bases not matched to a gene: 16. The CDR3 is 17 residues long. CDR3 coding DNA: TGTGCCAGCGCCGCGGCGGGACAGGGGCCCTCTGGCTATGGCTACACCTTC. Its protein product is CASAAAGQGPSGYGYTF.

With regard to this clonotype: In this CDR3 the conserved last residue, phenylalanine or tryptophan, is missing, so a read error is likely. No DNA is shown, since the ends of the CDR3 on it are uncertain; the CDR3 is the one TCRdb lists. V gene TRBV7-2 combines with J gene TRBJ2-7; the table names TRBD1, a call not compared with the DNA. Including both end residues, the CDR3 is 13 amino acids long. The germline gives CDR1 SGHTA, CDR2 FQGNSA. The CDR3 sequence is CASSAPRDSQHLR.

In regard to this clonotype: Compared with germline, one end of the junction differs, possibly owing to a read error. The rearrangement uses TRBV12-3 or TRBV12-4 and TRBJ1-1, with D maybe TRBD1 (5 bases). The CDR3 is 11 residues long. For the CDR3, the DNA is TGTGCCACAGGGACCCATGCTGAATCTCTCTTT. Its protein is CATGTHAESLF.

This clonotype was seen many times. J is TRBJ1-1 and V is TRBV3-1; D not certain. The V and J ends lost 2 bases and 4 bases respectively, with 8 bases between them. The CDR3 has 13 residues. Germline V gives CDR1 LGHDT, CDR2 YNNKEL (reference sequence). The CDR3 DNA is TGTGCCAGCAGCCAACCCGTGGGCACTGAAGCTTTCTTT. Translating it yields CASSQPVGTEAFF.

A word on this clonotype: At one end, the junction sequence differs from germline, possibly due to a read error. The CDR3 loop is CSARSREPPLF. As DNA, the CDR3 is TGCAGTGCCCGGTCCCGAGAACCGCCCCTCTTC. This chain joins TRBV20-1 and TRBJ2-1; no firm D call. Germline V CDR1 and CDR2: DFQATT, SNEGSKA (reference sequence). The CDR3 covers 11 residues.

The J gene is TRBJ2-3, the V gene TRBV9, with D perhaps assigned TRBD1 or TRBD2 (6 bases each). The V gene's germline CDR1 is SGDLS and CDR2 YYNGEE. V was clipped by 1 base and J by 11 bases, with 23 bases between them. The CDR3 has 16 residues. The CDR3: CASSVPVGAGYNEQYF. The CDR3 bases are TGTGCCAGCAGCGTACCGGTGGGGGCGGGATACAATGAGCAGTATTTT.

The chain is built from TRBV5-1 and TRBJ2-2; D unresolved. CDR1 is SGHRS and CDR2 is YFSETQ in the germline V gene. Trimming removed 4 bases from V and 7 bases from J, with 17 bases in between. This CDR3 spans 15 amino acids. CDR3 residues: CASSVPTGQHGELFF. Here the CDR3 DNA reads TGCGCCAGCAGCGTTCCTACCGGGCAGCACGGGGAGCTGTTTTTT.

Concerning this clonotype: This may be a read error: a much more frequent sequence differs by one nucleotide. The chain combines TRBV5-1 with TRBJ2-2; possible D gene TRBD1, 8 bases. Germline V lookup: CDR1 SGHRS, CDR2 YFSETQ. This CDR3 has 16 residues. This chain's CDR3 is CASLRGGTGNTGELFF. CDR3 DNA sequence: TGTGCCAGCCTTAGGGGGGGGACAGGGAACACCGGGGAGCTGTTTTTT.

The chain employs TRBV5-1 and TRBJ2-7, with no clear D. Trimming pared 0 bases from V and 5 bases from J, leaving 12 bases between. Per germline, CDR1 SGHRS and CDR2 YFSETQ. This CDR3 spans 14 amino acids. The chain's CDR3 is CASSLEGFADEQYF. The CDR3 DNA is TGCGCCAGCAGCTTGGAAGGGTTTGCGGACGAGCAGTACTTC.

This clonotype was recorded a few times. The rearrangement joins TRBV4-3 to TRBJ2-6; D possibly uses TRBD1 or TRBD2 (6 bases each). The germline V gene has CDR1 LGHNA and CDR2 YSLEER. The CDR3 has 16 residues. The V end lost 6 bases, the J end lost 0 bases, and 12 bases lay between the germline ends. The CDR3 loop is CASRGGRVSGANVLTF. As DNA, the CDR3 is TGCGCCAGCAGGGGGGGCAGGGTCTCTGGGGCCAACGTCCTGACTTTC.